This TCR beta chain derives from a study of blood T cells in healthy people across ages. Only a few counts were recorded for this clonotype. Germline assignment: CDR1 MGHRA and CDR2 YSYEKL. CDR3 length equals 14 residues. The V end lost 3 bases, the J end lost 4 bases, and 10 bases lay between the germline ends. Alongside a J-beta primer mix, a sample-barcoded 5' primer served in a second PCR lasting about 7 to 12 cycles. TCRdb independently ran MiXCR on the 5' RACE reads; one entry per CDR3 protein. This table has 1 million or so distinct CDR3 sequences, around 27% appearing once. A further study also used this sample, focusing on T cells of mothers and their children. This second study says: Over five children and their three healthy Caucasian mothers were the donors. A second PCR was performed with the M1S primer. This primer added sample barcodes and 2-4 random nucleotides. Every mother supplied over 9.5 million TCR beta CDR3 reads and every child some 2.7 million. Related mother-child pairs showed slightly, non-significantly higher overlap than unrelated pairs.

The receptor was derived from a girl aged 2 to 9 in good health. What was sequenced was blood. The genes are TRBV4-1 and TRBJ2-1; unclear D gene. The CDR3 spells CASSQGPTYNEQFF. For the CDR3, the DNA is TGCGCCAGCAGCCAGGGCCCAACTTACAATGAGCAGTTCTTC.